The 27 T cell receptor beta chains below all came from one sample that was sequenced in a study of T cell responses to AZD1222 COVID-19 vaccine. Using immunoSEQ multiplex PCR, the repertoire was profiled, and TCRdb retains in-frame clones only, with some absent. Here the sample spans tens of thousands of clones, 87% being singletons. Material: peripheral blood, obtained 28 days after the second AZD1222 dose. The receptors shown here come from an adult who received the AZD1222 COVID-19 vaccine.

The chain joins TRBV11-2 to TRBJ1-1; D is unclear. CDR1 is SGHAT and CDR2 is FQNNGV in the germline V gene. Trimming pared 5 bases from V and 6 bases from J, leaving 19 bases between. There are 15 residues in the CDR3. The CDR3 DNA reads TGTGCCAGCAGCCGACCGGGCCTAAGCTTTGCTGAAGCTTTCTTT. This gives the protein CASSRPGLSFAEAFF.

This rearrangement joins TRBV5-1 to TRBJ2-1; 7 bases line up with TRBD2. Trimming removed 1 base from V and 2 bases from J; junction bases left unmatched: 9. In germline, CDR1 is SGHRS, CDR2 YFSETQ. There are 17 residues in the CDR3. The CDR3 DNA follows: TGCGCCAGCAGCTTGTGGGGCGGGAGTGGGACCTACAATGAGCAGTTCTTC. It translates to CASSLWGGSGTYNEQFF.

The V and J genes are TRBV6-6 and TRBJ2-2; 8 nucleotides align to TRBD1. Germline CDR1 is MNHNY and CDR2 is SVGAGI (reference sequence). The CDR3 sequence is 14 residues long. V shed 4 bases and J 5 bases; nucleotides not matched to a gene: 3. The DNA of the CDR3 is TGTGCCAGCAGTTCGAGGACAGGGACCGGGGAGCTGTTTTTT. Its translation is CASSSRTGTGELFF.

The V and J genes are TRBV7-9 and TRBJ2-3, with TRBD2 matching 7 bases. The CDR3 loop spans 15 amino acids. The germline V gene encodes CDR1 SEHNR and CDR2 FQNEAQ (reference sequence). The V and J ends lost 3 bases and 1 base, in that order; junction bases with no gene match: 4. The CDR3 region is CASSFSSGGTDTQYF. As DNA, the CDR3 is TGTGCCAGCAGCTTCTCTAGCGGAGGCACAGATACGCAGTATTTT. Variable domain in full (rest from reference TRBV7-9 and TRBJ2-3): DTGVSQNPRHKITKRGQNVTFRCDPISEHNRLYWYRQTLGQGPEFLTYFQNEAQLEKSRLLSDRFSAERPKGSFSTLEIQRTEQGDSAMYLCASSFSSGGTDTQYFGPGTRLTVL.

This rearrangement joins TRBV28 to TRBJ2-1; 7 positions agree with TRBD1. Germline V gene sequence: CDR1 MDHEN, CDR2 SYDVKM. The CDR3 contains 14 residues. V trimming: 6 bases; J trimming: 7 bases; junction bases outside the gene matches: 9. The CDR3 reads CASRETGLRNEQFF. The CDR3 nucleotides read TGTGCCAGCAGGGAGACAGGGTTGAGGAATGAGCAGTTCTTC.

This clone appeared a few times. The gene calls are TRBV7-2 and TRBJ2-5; D unclear. The CDR3 length is 13 residues. CDR1 and CDR2 from the germline V gene are SGHTA and FQGNSA. V was pared by 5 bases and J by 5 bases, with 12 bases between. Written as DNA, the CDR3 is TGTGCCAGCAGCCGGGCCCCGGAGGAGACCCAGTACTTC. Its translation is CASSRAPEETQYF.

The rearrangement links TRBV19 to TRBJ2-2; 13 positions agree with TRBD2. This CDR3 has 17 amino acids. V was pared by 2 bases and J by 1 base, with 1 base of the junction left unmatched. Germline lookup yields CDR1 LNHDA and CDR2 SQIVND (reference sequence). In DNA form, the CDR3 reads TGTGCCAGTAGTATACGGACTAGCGGGGGGAACACCGGGGAGCTGTTTTTT. Its protein is CASSIRTSGGNTGELFF.

V is TRBV15 and J is TRBJ2-1; no clear D gene. Germline V CDR1 and CDR2: LNHNV, YYDKDF (reference sequence). CDR3 size: 12 residues. V lost 1 base and J 7 bases, leaving 5 bases between the germline ends. This CDR3 reads CATSRVANEQFF. CDR3 nucleotide sequence: TGTGCCACCAGCAGAGTTGCAAATGAGCAGTTCTTC.

V is TRBV9 and J is TRBJ2-3; 10 positions agree with TRBD2. Trimming cost V 0 bases and J 1 base; bases outside gene matches: 2. Germline V gene sequence: CDR1 SGDLS, CDR2 YYNGEE. The CDR3 runs to 16 residues. The CDR3 coding sequence is TGTGCCAGCAGCGTAGAGGGGACTAGCGGCACAGATACGCAGTATTTT. Translation: CASSVEGTSGTDTQYF. Filled out from reference TRBV9 and TRBJ2-3, the complete variable domain reads DSGVTQTPKHLITATGQRVTLRCSPRSGDLSVYWYQQSLDQGLQFLIQYYNGEERAKGNILERFSAQQFPDLHSELNLSSLELGDSALYFCASSVEGTSGTDTQYFGPGTRLTVL.

This sequence joins TRBV18 and TRBJ2-5; the D gene could be TRBD1 or TRBD2 (5 bases each). V was trimmed by 4 bases and J by 5 bases, leaving 5 bases between them. The CDR3 covers 11 residues. Germline V gene sequence: CDR1 KGHSH, CDR2 LQKENI. The CDR3 region is CASSRGETQYF. Here the CDR3 DNA reads TGTGCCAGCTCACGGGGGGAGACCCAGTACTTC.

In its sample, this clone was seen once. V usage is TRBV5-1 and J usage is TRBJ1-1; weak D call: TRBD1 (6 bases). Germline V lookup: CDR1 SGHRS, CDR2 YFSETQ. The CDR3 covers 11 residues. Deletions cut 0 bases from V and 10 bases from J, with 7 bases between. The CDR3 is CASSLEGGAFF. The CDR3 DNA sequence: TGCGCCAGCAGCTTGGAGGGGGGAGCTTTCTTT. The complete variable domain, with remaining parts taken from reference TRBV5-1 and TRBJ1-1, reads KAGVTQTPRYLIKTRGQQVTLSCSPISGHRSVSWYQQTPGQGLQFLFEYFSETQRNKGNFPGRFSGRQFSNSRSEMNVSTLELGDSALYLCASSLEGGAFFGQGTRLTVV.

The chain carries TRBV3-1 (or the pseudogene TRBV3-2) and TRBJ1-1; 10 bases line up with TRBD1. The CDR3 extends over 18 amino acids. Trimming took 0 bases from V and 4 from J; bases not matched to a gene: 11. Germline V gene lookup returns CDR1 LGHDT and CDR2 YNNKEL (reference sequence). Here the CDR3 DNA reads TGTGCCAGCAGCCAAGATCTGGACGACAGGGGGCGCCGCACTGAAGCTTTCTTT. It translates to CASSQDLDDRGRRTEAFF.

Concerning this clone: One end of the junction varies from germline; a read error may be responsible. This sequence joins TRBV5-1 and TRBJ2-6, with D possibly matching TRBD2 (7 bases). CDR1 SGHRS and CDR2 YFSETQ come from the germline V gene. The CDR3 length is 16 residues. In DNA form, the CDR3 reads TGCGCCCGCAGCTTGGGGGGGCGCTCTGGGGCCAACGTCCTGACTTTC. Its protein product is CARSLGGRSGANVLTF.

The rearrangement links TRBV28 to TRBJ1-1, with D maybe TRBD1 (6 bases). Trimming removed 6 bases from V and 4 bases from J, with 15 bases in between. The CDR3 length is 14 residues. In germline, CDR1 is MDHEN, CDR2 SYDVKM. In nucleotides, the CDR3 is TGTGCCAGCAGCAGGAGGGGGGCGGCCACTGAAGCTTTCTTT. Encoded protein: CASSRRGAATEAFF. Together with reference TRBV28 and TRBJ1-1, the CDR3 gives the full variable domain: DVKVTQSSRYLVKRTGEKVFLECVQDMDHENMFWYRQDPGLGLRLIYFSYDVKMKEKGDIPEGYSVSREKKERFSLILESASTNQTSMYLCASSRRGAATEAFFGQGTRLTVV.

This chain links TRBV29-1 with TRBJ2-7; a possible D gene is TRBD1 (5 bases). CDR3 length equals 12 residues. The germline gives CDR1 SQVTM, CDR2 ANQGSEA. Deletions cut 8 bases from V and 5 bases from J, with 16 bases between. CDR3 sequence: CSMSAGPDEQYF. The CDR3 region has the DNA TGCAGCATGAGTGCAGGGCCCGACGAGCAGTACTTC.

This clone has a single count. This chain uses TRBV11-3 with TRBJ2-3; D is unclear. V lost 3 bases to trimming and J lost 2 bases, with 9 bases between them. Germline lookup yields CDR1 SGHNT and CDR2 YENEEA. CDR3 length equals 14 residues. CDR3 protein: CASSFSPDTDTQYF. The CDR3 DNA reads TGTGCCAGCAGCTTTTCCCCAGACACAGATACGCAGTATTTT.

This sequence joins TRBV28 and TRBJ1-1, with D unresolved. The CDR3 length is 16 residues. The ends were cut back, 7 bases at V and 2 bases at J, with 20 bases in the middle. Germline assignment: CDR1 MDHEN and CDR2 SYDVKM. CDR3 coding DNA: TGTGCCAGCACCTACTCAGAGGTCCTATCCAACACTGAAGCTTTCTTT. As protein: CASTYSEVLSNTEAFF.

The chain couples TRBV7-2 to TRBJ1-2; perhaps TRBD1 as D (6 bases). The germline gives CDR1 SGHTA, CDR2 FQGNSA. The CDR3 is 16 residues long. The ends were cut back, 0 bases at V and 4 bases at J, with 15 bases in the middle. The CDR3 sequence: CASSLAAGAVGYGYTF. The CDR3 nucleotides are TGTGCCAGCAGCTTAGCAGCAGGGGCGGTGGGCTATGGCTACACCTTC.

The V and J genes are TRBV9 and TRBJ2-7; 7 bases align to TRBD1. Germline values: CDR1 SGDLS, CDR2 YYNGEE. Unmatched junction bases numbered 3, after V lost 4 bases and J lost 2 bases. The CDR3 is 13 amino acids. CDR3 region: CASSRQGTYEQYF. CDR3 DNA: TGTGCCAGCAGCAGACAGGGCACCTACGAGCAGTACTTC.

The chain is built from TRBV10-3 and TRBJ2-1; 7 bases match TRBD2. The germline V gene has CDR1 ENHRY and CDR2 SYGVKD. The CDR3 is 15 amino acids. The junction had 5 bases not matched to a gene; V was cut back by 4 bases and J by 2 bases. This chain's CDR3 is CAISGPSGTYNEQFF. CDR3 nucleotides: TGTGCCATCAGTGGCCCTAGCGGAACCTACAATGAGCAGTTCTTC.

This sequence joins TRBV30 and TRBJ1-4; 7 bases agree with TRBD1. Germline V gene lookup returns CDR1 GTSNPN and CDR2 SVGIG (reference sequence). The CDR3 has 13 residues. CDR3 coding DNA: TGTGCTCAGAGGGGGCACACTAATGAAAAACTGTTTTTT. Translating it yields CAQRGHTNEKLFF.

The chain employs TRBV5-6 and TRBJ1-1; D unclear. The germline V gene has CDR1 SGHDT and CDR2 YYEEEE. This CDR3 has 15 amino acids. V was trimmed by 3 bases and J by 1 base, leaving 13 bases between them. The CDR3 is CASSWTGLENTEAFF. The DNA for the CDR3 is TGTGCCAGCAGCTGGACCGGGCTCGAGAACACTGAAGCTTTCTTT.

The gene calls are TRBV6-5 and TRBJ1-5; no firm D call. The CDR3 runs 15 residues. Germline V gene sequence: CDR1 MNHEY, CDR2 SVGAGI. The V end lost 6 bases, the J end lost 0 bases, and 12 bases lay between the germline ends. CDR3 region: CASSSQSYSNQPQHF. CDR3 sequence (DNA): TGTGCCAGCAGCTCACAGAGTTATAGCAATCAGCCCCAGCATTTT.

The chain uses TRBV10-3 and TRBJ2-7; either TRBD1 or TRBD2 may fit D (6 bases each). Germline loops: CDR1 ENHRY, CDR2 SYGVKD. The CDR3 length is 14 residues. The V gene lost 2 bases and the J gene lost 6 bases, with 14 bases spanning the gap. For the CDR3, the DNA is TGTGCCATCAGTGAGGGAGGGGGAACGGGCGAGCAGTACTTC. It specifies CAISEGGGTGEQYF.

The chain carries TRBV5-6 and TRBJ2-7, with D uncertain. This CDR3 comprises 12 residues. V was shortened by 5 bases and J by 7 bases, with 13 bases between the two germline ends. The germline V gene encodes CDR1 SGHDT and CDR2 YYEEEE. The CDR3 nucleotides read TGTGCCAGCAGAGGGCCAGCTCGGGAGCAGTACTTC. Translation gives CASRGPAREQYF.

The chain recombines TRBV18 with TRBJ1-4; a possible D gene is TRBD1 (5 bases). The CDR3 extends over 16 amino acids. Germline CDR1 and CDR2: KGHSH and LQKENI. The germline V and J ends were trimmed by 3 bases and 7 bases, with 18 bases remaining between them. CDR3 region: CASSPEPGRKGEKLFF. In nucleotides, the CDR3 is TGTGCCAGCTCACCTGAACCGGGACGAAAGGGTGAAAAACTGTTTTTT.

V is TRBV29-1 and J is TRBJ2-7, with D possibly matching TRBD1 (8 bases). This CDR3 comprises 16 residues. V dropped 7 bases and J dropped 2 bases, with 24 bases sitting between them. Germline values: CDR1 SQVTM, CDR2 ANQGSEA. The DNA of the CDR3 is TGCAGCGCATTGGACCCTTACAGGGGGGGCCCCTACGAGCAGTACTTC. Amino acids: CSALDPYRGGPYEQYF.